The source of this TCR beta chain is a study of vaccination and CD4 T cells after COVID-19. Study-wide context: Six males and four females, two of them Hispanic, were enrolled as convalescents. Spike peptides, overlapping and drawn from SARS-CoV-2, HCoV-NL63, HCoV-OC43 and HCoV-229E, were used to stimulate cells.

About this clonotype: Its cognate antigen is unknown.

This sample's treatment: approximately 9-day PBMC culture with coronavirus spike peptide pools or control peptides (ViraFEST assay). This CDR3 comprises 15 residues. Germline V lookup: CDR1 SEHNR, CDR2 FQNEAQ (reference sequence). The junction had 11 bases not matched to a gene; V was cut back by 2 bases and J by 12 bases. The assay that was used to sequence DNA from cultured CD4+ T cells was the Oncomine TCR Beta short-read assay. MiXCR was run by TCRdb on the PCR reads, yielding one entry per CDR3 protein. The table has approximately 24,000 distinct CDR3 sequences, over 60% seen once. The TCR was taken from a human donor who received a COVID-19 vaccine. The sequencing used CD4+ T cells from blood, cultured in vitro, collected after SARS-CoV-2 vaccination. V usage is TRBV7-9 and J usage is TRBJ2-1; 9 bases are a match to TRBD2. The CDR3 DNA reads as TGTGCCAGCAGCTTATCTGCGGGGGGGCCGGTCGGGCAGTTCTTC. Translating gives CASSLSAGGPVGQFF.